This entry features one T cell receptor beta chain sequence. Its specificity is not known. Together with a sample-barcoded 5' primer, a J-beta primer mix was included in a second PCR lasting roughly 6 to 12 cycles. MiXCR, run by TCRdb on the 5' RACE reads, gives a single entry per CDR3 protein. This repertoire shows approximately 800,000 distinct CDR3 sequences, around half found once; its top ten account for 41%. This entry comes from a study of blood T cells in healthy people across ages. Study results and limitations: The long-lived group displayed more naive CD4+ cells, plus higher diversity, than the aged donors did.

Donors were systemically healthy Caucasian individuals from Russia aged about 6 to 90 years. V dropped 5 bases and J dropped 3; count of bases not matched to a gene: 8. The CDR3 is 17 amino acids. Germline CDR1 and CDR2: MGHRA and YSYEKL. The chain recombines TRBV4-1 with TRBJ2-6; 9 bases match TRBD1. Sequencing was carried out using blood. This TCR was recovered from a man at least 80 years old in good health. This CDR3 is CASSVPGQGFGANVLTF. For the CDR3, the DNA is TGCGCCAGCAGCGTACCGGGACAGGGTTTTGGGGCCAACGTCCTGACTTTC.